The rows below give T cell receptor beta chains drawn from one sample of a study of CD8 T cells in Susac syndrome. TCRdb re-analysed the immunoSEQ multiplex PCR reads in MiXCR, keeping a single row per CDR3 protein. The profile shows under 200,000 distinct CDR3 sequences, about 91% of them singletons. Sequenced material: CD4+ T cells from PBMCs. The receptors were gathered from a human donor with Susac syndrome. Each CDR3 is given with its conserved first and last residue. Each record gives: CDR3 DNA, CDR3 protein, D gene, clone size, V gene, J gene. The D gene is left open where the match is weak. Size tells how often a clone was seen (once, few, many) or the class of an expanded clone, and some rows leave it out.

cdr3_nt: TGTGCCAGCAGCTTCGGATGGCAGGGGAGCTACGAGCAGTACTTC
cdr3_aa: CASSFGWQGSYEQYF
d_call: NA
clone_size: NA
v_call: TRBV7-2
j_call: TRBJ2-7

cdr3_nt: TGTGCCAGCTCACTCGCGGAATTCCAAGAGACCCAGTACTTC
cdr3_aa: CASSLAEFQETQYF
d_call: NA
clone_size: NA
v_call: TRBV18
j_call: TRBJ2-5

cdr3_nt: TGCGCCAGCAGCTTGGGGACCAGAGGACGGCCTTATAATTCACCCCTCCACTTT
cdr3_aa: CASSLGTRGRPYNSPLHF
d_call: NA
clone_size: NA
v_call: TRBV5-1
j_call: TRBJ1-6

cdr3_nt: TGCGCCAGCAGCCAAGACTGGCAGGCGGTGCGGCAGCCCCAGCATTTT
cdr3_aa: CASSQDWQAVRQPQHF
d_call: NA
clone_size: NA
v_call: TRBV4-1
j_call: TRBJ1-5

cdr3_nt: TGCGCCAGCAGCCGCTCTACACTCCAGGGAAGGAGGTCCTACAATGAGCAGTTCTTC
cdr3_aa: CASSRSTLQGRRSYNEQFF
d_call: NA
clone_size: NA
v_call: TRBV4-1
j_call: TRBJ2-1

cdr3_nt: TGTGCCTGGAGGGGGGAAGCTAACTATGGCTACACCTTC
cdr3_aa: CAWRGEANYGYTF
d_call: NA
clone_size: NA
v_call: TRBV30
j_call: TRBJ1-2

cdr3_nt: TGCGCCAGCAGCCAAGTGGACAGGGGTCCTAACTATGGCTACACCTTC
cdr3_aa: CASSQVDRGPNYGYTF
d_call: TRBD1
clone_size: NA
v_call: TRBV4-1
j_call: TRBJ1-2

cdr3_nt: TGTGCCAGCAGGCTCCAGGGGGCTAGCAATCAGCCCCAGCATTTT
cdr3_aa: CASRLQGASNQPQHF
d_call: TRBD1
clone_size: once
v_call: TRBV6-1
j_call: TRBJ1-5

cdr3_nt: TGTGCCAGCAGCGCCACGGGGGGCTCCTCTGGGGCCAACGTCCTGACTTTC
cdr3_aa: CASSATGGSSGANVLTF
d_call: NA
clone_size: few
v_call: TRBV9
j_call: TRBJ2-6

cdr3_nt: TGTGCCAGCAGCCCATGGAGAATCTCTGGAAACACCATATATTTT
cdr3_aa: CASSPWRISGNTIYF
d_call: NA
clone_size: NA
v_call: TRBV13
j_call: TRBJ1-3

cdr3_nt: TGTGCCAGCAGCCTCTTCCGGACCCAGTACTTC
cdr3_aa: CASSLFRTQYF
d_call: NA
clone_size: NA
v_call: TRBV11-2
j_call: TRBJ2-5

cdr3_nt: TGTGCCAGCAGGCAGAGGTACTCAGATACGCAGTATTTT
cdr3_aa: CASRQRYSDTQYF
d_call: NA
clone_size: NA
v_call: TRBV6-5
j_call: TRBJ2-3

cdr3_nt: TGCAGTGCTACAACCGGGACTGCAAGCAATGAGCAGTTCTTC
cdr3_aa: CSATTGTASNEQFF
d_call: NA
clone_size: NA
v_call: TRBV20-1
j_call: TRBJ2-1

cdr3_nt: TGCAGCGTTAGGCGATATCCGGGACAGAGCTACAATGAGCAGTTCTTC
cdr3_aa: CSVRRYPGQSYNEQFF
d_call: TRBD1
clone_size: NA
v_call: TRBV29-1
j_call: TRBJ2-1

cdr3_nt: TGTGCCAGCACCTTACACCGGGAGAGAACTGAAGCTTTCTTT
cdr3_aa: CASTLHRERTEAFF
d_call: NA
clone_size: NA
v_call: TRBV7-8
j_call: TRBJ1-1

cdr3_nt: TGTGCCAGCAGTCGGACTAGCGGGGGGTTCGATACGCAGTATTTT
cdr3_aa: CASSRTSGGFDTQYF
d_call: TRBD2
clone_size: NA
v_call: TRBV12-3/TRBV12-4
j_call: TRBJ2-3

cdr3_nt: TGTGCCAGCAGCTCACCGGGTTCCCGGGAGACCCAGTACTTC
cdr3_aa: CASSSPGSRETQYF
d_call: NA
clone_size: NA
v_call: TRBV7-2
j_call: TRBJ2-5

cdr3_nt: TGTGCTTGCGGGCAGGGCTATGGCTACACCTTC
cdr3_aa: CACGQGYGYTF
d_call: NA
clone_size: NA
v_call: TRBV10-3
j_call: TRBJ1-2

cdr3_nt: TGCGCCAGCAGCTCGGGACAGGTTAACAATGAGCAGTTCTTC
cdr3_aa: CASSSGQVNNEQFF
d_call: TRBD1
clone_size: NA
v_call: TRBV5-1
j_call: TRBJ2-1

cdr3_nt: TGTGCCAGCAGTCCATTCGAGGGGTCAGGTGAAGCTTTCTTT
cdr3_aa: CASSPFEGSGEAFF
d_call: NA
clone_size: NA
v_call: TRBV2
j_call: TRBJ1-1

cdr3_nt: TGTGCCAGCAGTTTCCTACAAGAGACCCAGTACTTC
cdr3_aa: CASSFLQETQYF
d_call: NA
clone_size: NA
v_call: TRBV28
j_call: TRBJ2-5

cdr3_nt: TGTGCCAGCAGCACGGACCCTGGAAACACCATATATTTT
cdr3_aa: CASSTDPGNTIYF
d_call: NA
clone_size: NA
v_call: TRBV7-9
j_call: TRBJ1-3

cdr3_nt: TGCGCCAGCAGCCTAGGACAATCTGGGGCCAACGTCCTGACTTTC
cdr3_aa: CASSLGQSGANVLTF
d_call: NA
clone_size: NA
v_call: TRBV5-1
j_call: TRBJ2-6

cdr3_nt: TGCAGTGCTATCGGACAGCTCTCCTACGAGCAGTACTTC
cdr3_aa: CSAIGQLSYEQYF
d_call: NA
clone_size: NA
v_call: TRBV20-1
j_call: TRBJ2-7

cdr3_nt: TGTGCCAGCAGCCGGGACAGAGCAGATACGCAGTATTTT
cdr3_aa: CASSRDRADTQYF
d_call: TRBD1
clone_size: NA
v_call: TRBV5-4
j_call: TRBJ2-3

cdr3_nt: TGCGCCAGCAGCTTGGGATATAGACAGGGGGCGTCTGGGGCCAACGTCCTGACTTTC
cdr3_aa: CASSLGYRQGASGANVLTF
d_call: TRBD1
clone_size: NA
v_call: TRBV5-1
j_call: TRBJ2-6

cdr3_nt: TGTGCCAGCAGCTTGGGTGTTAGCTTGAATGAGCAGTTCTTC
cdr3_aa: CASSLGVSLNEQFF
d_call: NA
clone_size: NA
v_call: TRBV5-5
j_call: TRBJ2-1

cdr3_nt: TGTGCCAGCAGCTTGGTTCGGCAGGCGAACACCGGGGAGCTGTTTTTT
cdr3_aa: CASSLVRQANTGELFF
d_call: NA
clone_size: few
v_call: TRBV5-4
j_call: TRBJ2-2

cdr3_nt: TGCGCCAGCAGAGGACAGGGGGCCTACGAGCAGTACTTC
cdr3_aa: CASRGQGAYEQYF
d_call: TRBD1
clone_size: NA
v_call: TRBV10-2
j_call: TRBJ2-7